Below, one TCR beta chain is given with its context. Profiling relied on immunoSEQ multiplex PCR, and the TCRdb table lists in-frame clones only, not all of them. The table shows about 55,000 clones, with about 96% occurring only once. This sample was included in a study of control samples from healthy donors and cancer patients. This CDR3 comprises 15 residues. The J segment lost 5 bases and the V segment lost 1 base, leaving 5 bases of the junction unmatched. Germline V CDR1 and CDR2: LGHNA, YSLEER. What was sequenced was blood. This sequence joins TRBV4-3 and TRBJ1-1; TRBD1 agrees at 9 bases. The receptor was isolated from a woman in her late teens or twenties in good health. The CDR3 nucleotides are TGCGCCAGCAGCCAAGTGGGACAGGGCTTAACTGAAGCTTTCTTT. Translating it yields CASSQVGQGLTEAFF.